The clone carrying this T cell receptor (beta chain) has a handful of counts. The CDR3 runs 20 residues. V lost 4 bases to trimming and J lost 0 bases; unmatched junction nucleotides: 14. Germline loops: CDR1 SGHTS, CDR2 YDEGEE. TCRdb keeps only in-frame clones here, not all; method: immunoSEQ multiplex PCR. Of approximately 120,000 clones listed, roughly 89% were seen once; the top ten hold 17%. This specimen belongs to a study of control samples from healthy donors and cancer patients. The V and J genes are TRBV5-8 and TRBJ2-6; 9 bases are shared with TRBD1. The sequence derives from a woman aged 50 to 65 in good health. Sequencing was done on a sample of blood. The chain's CDR3 is CASSPNSNRGRYSGANVLTF. The CDR3 nucleotides are TGTGCCAGCAGCCCAAACTCAAACAGGGGGCGTTACTCTGGGGCCAACGTCCTGACTTTC.